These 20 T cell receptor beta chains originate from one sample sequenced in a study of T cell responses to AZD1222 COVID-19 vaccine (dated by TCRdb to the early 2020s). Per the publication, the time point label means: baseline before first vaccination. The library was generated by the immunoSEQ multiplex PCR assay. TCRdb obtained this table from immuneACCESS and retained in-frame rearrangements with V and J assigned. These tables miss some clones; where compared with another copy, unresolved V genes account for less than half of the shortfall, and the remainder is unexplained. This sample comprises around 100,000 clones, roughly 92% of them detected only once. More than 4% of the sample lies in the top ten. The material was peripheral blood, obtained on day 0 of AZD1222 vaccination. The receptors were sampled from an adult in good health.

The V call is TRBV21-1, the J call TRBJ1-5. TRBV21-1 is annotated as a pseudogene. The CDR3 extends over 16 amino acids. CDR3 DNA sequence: TGTGCCAGCAGCAATGTTGCAGCTATCCTAAATCAGCCCCAGCATTTT. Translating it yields CASSNVAAILNQPQHF.

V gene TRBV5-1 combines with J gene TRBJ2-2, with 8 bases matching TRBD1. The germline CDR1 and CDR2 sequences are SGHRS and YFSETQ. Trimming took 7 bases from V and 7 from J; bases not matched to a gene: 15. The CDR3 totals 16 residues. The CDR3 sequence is CASLPWDRSSSGELFF. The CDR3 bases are TGCGCCAGCCTCCCTTGGGACAGGAGCTCGAGCGGGGAGCTGTTTTTT.

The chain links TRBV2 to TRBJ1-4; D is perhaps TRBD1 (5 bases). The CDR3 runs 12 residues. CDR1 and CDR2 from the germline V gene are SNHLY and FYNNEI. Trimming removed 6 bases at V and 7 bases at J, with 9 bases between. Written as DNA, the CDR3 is TGTGCCAGCAGACCAGGGTCTGAAAAACTGTTTTTT. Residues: CASRPGSEKLFF.

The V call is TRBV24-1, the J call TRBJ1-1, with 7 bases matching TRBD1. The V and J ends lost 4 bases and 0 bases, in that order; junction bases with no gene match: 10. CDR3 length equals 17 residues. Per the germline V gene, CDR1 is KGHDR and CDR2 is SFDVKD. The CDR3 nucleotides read TGTGCCACCAGTGACACATACAGGGGTCCCTTGAACACTGAAGCTTTCTTT. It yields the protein CATSDTYRGPLNTEAFF.

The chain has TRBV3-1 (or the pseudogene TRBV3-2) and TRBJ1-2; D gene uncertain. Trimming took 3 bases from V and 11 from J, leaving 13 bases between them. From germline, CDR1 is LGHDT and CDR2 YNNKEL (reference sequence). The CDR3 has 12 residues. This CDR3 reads CASSQTRVQYTF. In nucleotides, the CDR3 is TGTGCCAGCAGCCAGACTAGGGTACAGTACACCTTC.

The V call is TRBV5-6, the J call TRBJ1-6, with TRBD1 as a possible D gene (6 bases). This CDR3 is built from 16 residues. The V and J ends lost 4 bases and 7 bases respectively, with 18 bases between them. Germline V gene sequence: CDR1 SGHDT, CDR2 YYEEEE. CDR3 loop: CASSNSKTGLNSPLHF. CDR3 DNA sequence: TGTGCCAGCAGCAACTCGAAGACAGGCTTAAATTCACCCCTCCACTTT.

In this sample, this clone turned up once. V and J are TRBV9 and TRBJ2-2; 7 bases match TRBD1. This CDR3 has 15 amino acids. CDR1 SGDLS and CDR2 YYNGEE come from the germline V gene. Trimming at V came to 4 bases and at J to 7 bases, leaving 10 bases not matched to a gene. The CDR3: CASSFSDRAIGELFF. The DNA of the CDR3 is TGTGCCAGCAGCTTTTCCGACAGGGCGATCGGGGAGCTGTTTTTT.

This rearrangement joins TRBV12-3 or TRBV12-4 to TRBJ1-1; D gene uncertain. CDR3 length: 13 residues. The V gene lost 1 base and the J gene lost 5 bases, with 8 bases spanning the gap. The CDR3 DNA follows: TGTGCCAGCAGTTTAGGCGGGTTAACTGAAGCTTTCTTT. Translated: CASSLGGLTEAFF.

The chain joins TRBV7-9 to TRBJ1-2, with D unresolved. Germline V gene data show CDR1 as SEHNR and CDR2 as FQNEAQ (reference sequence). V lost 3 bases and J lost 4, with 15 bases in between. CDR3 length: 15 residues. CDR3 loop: CASSLGRTAAYGYTF. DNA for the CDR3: TGTGCCAGCAGCTTGGGCCGCACAGCAGCCTATGGCTACACCTTC.

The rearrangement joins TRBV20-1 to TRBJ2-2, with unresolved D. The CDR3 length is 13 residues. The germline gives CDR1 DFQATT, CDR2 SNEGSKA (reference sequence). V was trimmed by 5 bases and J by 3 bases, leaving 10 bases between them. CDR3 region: CSAGGTYTGELFF. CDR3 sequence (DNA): TGCAGTGCTGGTGGTACCTACACCGGGGAGCTGTTTTTT.

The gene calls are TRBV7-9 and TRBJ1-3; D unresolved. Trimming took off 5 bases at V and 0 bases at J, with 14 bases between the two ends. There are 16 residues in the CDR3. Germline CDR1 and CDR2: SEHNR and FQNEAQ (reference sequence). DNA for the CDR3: TGTGCCAGCAGCCCGCAGCAGGTTCTCTCTGGAAACACCATATATTTT. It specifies CASSPQQVLSGNTIYF.

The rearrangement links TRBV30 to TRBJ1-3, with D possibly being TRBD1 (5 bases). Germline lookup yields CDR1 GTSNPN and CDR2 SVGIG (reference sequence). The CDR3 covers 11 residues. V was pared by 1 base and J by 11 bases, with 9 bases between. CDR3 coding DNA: TGTGCCTGGAGTGGAGGGGCGGCCATATATTTT. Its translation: CAWSGGAAIYF.

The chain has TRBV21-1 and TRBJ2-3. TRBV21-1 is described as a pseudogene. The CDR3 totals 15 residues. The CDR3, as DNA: TGTGCCAGCAGCAAAGCCGGGCAAAGCACAGATACGCAGTATTTT. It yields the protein CASSKAGQSTDTQYF.

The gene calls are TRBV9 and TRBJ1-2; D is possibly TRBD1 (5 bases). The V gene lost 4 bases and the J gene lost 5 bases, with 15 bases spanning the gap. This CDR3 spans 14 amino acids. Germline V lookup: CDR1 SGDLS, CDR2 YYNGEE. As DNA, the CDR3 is TGTGCCAGCAGCTCCCGCCAGGGTCAGTATGGCTACACCTTC. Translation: CASSSRQGQYGYTF.

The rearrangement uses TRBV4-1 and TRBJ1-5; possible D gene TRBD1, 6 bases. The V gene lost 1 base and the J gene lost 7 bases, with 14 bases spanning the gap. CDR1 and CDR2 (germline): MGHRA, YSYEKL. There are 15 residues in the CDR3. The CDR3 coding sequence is TGCGCCAGCAGCCAAGGTCAGGGGATCGGACAGCCCCAGCATTTT. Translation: CASSQGQGIGQPQHF.

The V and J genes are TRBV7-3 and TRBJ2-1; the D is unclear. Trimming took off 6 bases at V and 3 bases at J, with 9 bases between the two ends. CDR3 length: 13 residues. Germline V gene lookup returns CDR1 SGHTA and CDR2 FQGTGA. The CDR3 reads CASSLEIYNEQFF. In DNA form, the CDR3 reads TGTGCCAGCAGTCTCGAGATCTACAATGAGCAGTTCTTC.

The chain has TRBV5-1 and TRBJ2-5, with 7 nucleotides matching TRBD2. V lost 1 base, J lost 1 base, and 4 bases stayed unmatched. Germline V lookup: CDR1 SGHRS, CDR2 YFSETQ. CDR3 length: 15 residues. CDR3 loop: CASSLISGLQETQYF. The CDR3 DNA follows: TGCGCCAGCAGCTTGATTAGCGGGCTCCAAGAGACCCAGTACTTC.

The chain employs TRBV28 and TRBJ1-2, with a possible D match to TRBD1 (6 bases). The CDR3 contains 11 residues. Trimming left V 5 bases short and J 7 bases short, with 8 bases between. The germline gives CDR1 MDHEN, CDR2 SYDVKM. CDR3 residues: CASSNRVGYTF. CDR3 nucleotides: TGTGCCAGCAGTAACAGGGTTGGCTACACCTTC.

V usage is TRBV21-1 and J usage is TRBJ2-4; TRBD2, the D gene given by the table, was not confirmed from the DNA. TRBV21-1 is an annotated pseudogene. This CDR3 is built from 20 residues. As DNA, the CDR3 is TGTGCCAGCAAGAACTTCGGACTAGCGGGAGGGCCGGACGGCAAAAACATTCAGTACTTC. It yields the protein CASKNFGLAGGPDGKNIQYF.

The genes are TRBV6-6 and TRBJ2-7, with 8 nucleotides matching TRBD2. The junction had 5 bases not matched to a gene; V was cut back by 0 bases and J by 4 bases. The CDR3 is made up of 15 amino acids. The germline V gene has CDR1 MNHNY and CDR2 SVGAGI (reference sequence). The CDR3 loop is CASSYSASGGYEQYF. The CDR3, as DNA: TGTGCCAGCAGTTACTCAGCCAGCGGGGGATACGAGCAGTACTTC.